This T cell receptor beta chain was sequenced for a study of blood T cell repertoires in COVID-19. About the research overall: Donors in the United States, Italy and Spain gave samples during acute or convalescent COVID-19. PBMCs, B-cell-depleted T cells, or T cells provided the cDNA or gDNA that made up the material.

This clone was found once. As handled by the study authors: By means of reference gene primer amplification, nucleated cell counts were estimated. Clones were sequenced by immunoSEQ multiplex PCR, and TCRdb holds only the in-frame ones, with some missing. V, J and clone size derive from that table, while D and trimming were established from the DNA sequence. The table shows fewer than 200,000 clones, with roughly 83% occurring only once. Trimming took off 2 bases at V and 4 bases at J, with 12 bases between the two ends. This CDR3 has 14 amino acids. From germline, CDR1 is SGHTS and CDR2 YDEGEE. The clonotype originates from a woman of 80 years or more with active or convalescent COVID-19. J is TRBJ1-1 and V is TRBV5-8; possible D gene TRBD1, 5 bases. The sequenced sample consisted of peripheral blood. The CDR3 DNA follows: TGTGCCAGCAGCTTCAATGGCGGGGGCACTGAAGCTTTCTTT. It specifies CASSFNGGGTEAFF.